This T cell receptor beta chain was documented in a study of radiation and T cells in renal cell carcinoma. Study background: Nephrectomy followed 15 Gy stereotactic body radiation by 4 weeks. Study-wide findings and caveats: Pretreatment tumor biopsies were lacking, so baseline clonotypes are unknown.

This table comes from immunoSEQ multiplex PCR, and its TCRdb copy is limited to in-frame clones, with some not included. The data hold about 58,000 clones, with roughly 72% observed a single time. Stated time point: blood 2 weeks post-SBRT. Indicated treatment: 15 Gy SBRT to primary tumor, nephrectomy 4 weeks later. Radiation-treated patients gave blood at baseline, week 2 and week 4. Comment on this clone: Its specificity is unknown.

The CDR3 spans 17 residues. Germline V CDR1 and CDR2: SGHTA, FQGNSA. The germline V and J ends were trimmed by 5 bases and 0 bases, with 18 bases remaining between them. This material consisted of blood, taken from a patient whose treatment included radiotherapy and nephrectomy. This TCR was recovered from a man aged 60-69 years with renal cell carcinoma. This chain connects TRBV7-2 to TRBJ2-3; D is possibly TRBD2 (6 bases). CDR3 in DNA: TGTGCCAGCAGCGCAAACGGGATAGCGGCTAGCACAGATACGCAGTATTTT. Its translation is CASSANGIAASTDTQYF. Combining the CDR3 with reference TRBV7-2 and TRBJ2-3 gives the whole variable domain GAGVSQSPSNKVTEKGKDVELRCDPISGHTALYWYRQSLGQGLEFLIYFQGNSAPDKSGLPSDRFSAERTGGSVSTLTIQRTQQEDSAVYLCASSANGIAASTDTQYFGPGTRLTVL.